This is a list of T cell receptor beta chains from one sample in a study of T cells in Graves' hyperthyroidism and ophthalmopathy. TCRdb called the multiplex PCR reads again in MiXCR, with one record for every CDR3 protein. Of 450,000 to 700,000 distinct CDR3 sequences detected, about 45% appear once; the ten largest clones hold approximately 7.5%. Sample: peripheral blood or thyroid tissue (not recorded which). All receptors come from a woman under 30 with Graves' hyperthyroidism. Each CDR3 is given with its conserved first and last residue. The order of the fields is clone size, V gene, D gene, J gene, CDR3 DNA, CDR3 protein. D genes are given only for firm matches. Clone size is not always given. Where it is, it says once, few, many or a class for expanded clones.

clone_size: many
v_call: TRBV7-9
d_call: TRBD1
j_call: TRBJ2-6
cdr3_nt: TGTGCCAGCAGCTTTACAGGGGCTGGGGCCAACGTCCTGACTTTC
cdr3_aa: CASSFTGAGANVLTF

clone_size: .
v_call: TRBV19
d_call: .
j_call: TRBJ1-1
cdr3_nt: TGTGCCAGTAGTATGGGGGGTAACGGAGGGGGTGAAGCTTTCTTT
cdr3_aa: CASSMGGNGGGEAFF

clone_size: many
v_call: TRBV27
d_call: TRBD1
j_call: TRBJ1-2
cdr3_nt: TGTGCCAGCTATCGGACAGGCCATGGCTACACCTTC
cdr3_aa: CASYRTGHGYTF

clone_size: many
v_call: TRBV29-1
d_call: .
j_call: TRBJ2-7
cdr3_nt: TGCAGCGTTTGGGGCCCCTACGAGCAGTACTTC
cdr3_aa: CSVWGPYEQYF

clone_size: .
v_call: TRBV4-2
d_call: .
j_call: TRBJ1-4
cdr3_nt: TGTGCCAGCTCACCAAGAGGGTCGAGGAATGAAAAACTGTTTTTT
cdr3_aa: CASSPRGSRNEKLFF

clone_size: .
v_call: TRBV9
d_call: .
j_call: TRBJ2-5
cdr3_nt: TGTGCCAGCAGCGGTTTTGGCAGGGCGGAAGAGACCCAGTACTTC
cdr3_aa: CASSGFGRAEETQYF

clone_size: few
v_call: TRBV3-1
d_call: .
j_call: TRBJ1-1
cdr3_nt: TGTGCCAGCAGCCGCACGACAACATCTCCTGAAGCTTTCTTT
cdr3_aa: CASSRTTTSPEAFF

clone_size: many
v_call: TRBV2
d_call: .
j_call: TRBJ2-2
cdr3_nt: TGTGCCAGCAACCTACAACTGGGGCTTTACACCGGGGAGCTGTTTTTT
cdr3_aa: CASNLQLGLYTGELFF

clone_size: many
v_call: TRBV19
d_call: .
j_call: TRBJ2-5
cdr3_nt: TGTGCCAGTAGCACAGACAGGCAAGAGACCCAGTACTTC
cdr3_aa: CASSTDRQETQYF

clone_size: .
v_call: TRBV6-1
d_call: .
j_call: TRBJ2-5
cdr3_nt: TGTGCCAGCAGTGAACGAGGGACCCAGTACTTC
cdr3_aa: CASSERGTQYF

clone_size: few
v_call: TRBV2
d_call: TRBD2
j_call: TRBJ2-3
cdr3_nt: TGTGCCAGCAGTAAACTAGCGGGAGCCACAGATACGCAGTATTTT
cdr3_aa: CASSKLAGATDTQYF

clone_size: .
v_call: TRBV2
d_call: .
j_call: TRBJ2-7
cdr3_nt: TGTGCCAGCAGAGACAAGGGCCTTAGGGTAGATACGCAGTACTTC
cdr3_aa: CASRDKGLRVDTQYF

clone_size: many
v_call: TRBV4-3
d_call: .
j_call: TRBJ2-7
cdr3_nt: TGCGCCAGCAGCCAAGAAGTTCGGAAGGGCGAGCAGTACTTC
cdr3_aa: CASSQEVRKGEQYF

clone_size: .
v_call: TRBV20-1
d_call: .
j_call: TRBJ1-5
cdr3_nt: TGCAGTGCTAGTGCCCCAGGGGTGGATAGCAATCAGCCCCAGCATTTT
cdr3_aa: CSASAPGVDSNQPQHF

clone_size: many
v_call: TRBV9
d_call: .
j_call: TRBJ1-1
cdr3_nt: TGTGCCAGCAGTACAGGGTCTGAAGCTTTCTTT
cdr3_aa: CASSTGSEAFF

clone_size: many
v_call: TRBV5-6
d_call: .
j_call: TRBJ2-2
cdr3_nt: TGTGCCAGCAGCTTGCTAGCCGATCCGGGGGAGCTGTTTTTT
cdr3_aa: CASSLLADPGELFF